This TCR beta chain comes out of a study of T cell repertoires in aging, cancer and after chemotherapy (dated by TCRdb to the late 2010s). Study-wide context: The donors fell into six age groups ranging from 30 or younger to 70 or older, and each group had at least three individuals. In the solid tumor group, the paired samples taken before and after chemotherapy came from patients with brain tumors (glioblastoma) who were receiving therapy based on temozolomide. The complete dataset included around 8.8 million TCR reads. To look at immunoaging and at how T cells reconstitute after chemotherapy, the study profiled TCR beta repertoires in peripheral blood from both healthy donors and cancer patients. Alongside around 97 healthy donors serving as a reference group, the cohort included roughly 220 cancer patients, of whom roughly 91 had hematological cancers and 110 to 140 had solid cancers.

This clonotype was recorded a few times. Which antigen it targets is not known. Per-nucleotide qualities are absent, and no much larger clonotype sits a single base away. Genomic DNA extracted from peripheral blood, rather than sorted cells or RNA, was used as the source for amplification of TCR beta rearrangements. Multiplex touch-down PCR with a mixed TRB-A/B primer pool was used to amplify rearranged TRB sequences covering the V, D and J segments. Illumina adapters and sample indices were attached to the amplicons in two consecutive PCR reactions using Phusion HS II polymerase. Amplicons were gel-purified with the NucleoSpin Gel and PCR Clean-up kit, then checked with Qubit and an Agilent 2100 Bioanalyzer. Sequencing of the libraries was done on an Illumina MiSeq with paired-end, single-indexed 600-cycle runs. In the original analysis: MiXCR versions 2.12 and 3.0.5 were used to process the TRB sequences. Each unique CDR3 nucleotide sequence counted as one clone, and only productive sequences with at least two reads were retained. Repertoire metrics included Shannon diversity, evenness, clonality (one minus evenness), and alpha-parameterized diversity profiles from alpha 0 to 5. The IGoR algorithm was used to compute generation probabilities of clones in paired pre- and post-chemotherapy samples. In TCRdb, the public reads were trimmed at Q25 with fastp and aligned with MiXCR, with productive beta chains retained. One record per CDR3 amino acid sequence lists the most common genes and DNA. None of the V and J calls come from the authors' own analysis; TCRdb made them. The sample contains about a thousand distinct CDR3 sequences, roughly 21% of them found a single time. The ten largest clones capture approximately 10% of the sample.

On the study overall, not on this receptor specifically: Untreated patients with hematological or solid cancers showed significantly lower blood TCR diversity and higher clonality than age-matched healthy donors. Median generation probability increased over the chemotherapy interval in both cancer cohorts, suggesting repertoire reconstitution through rebound thymic output. Declining TCR diversity with age in healthy donors was mainly explained by loss of richness; in cancer patients, loss of evenness also contributed. It was noted by the authors that conclusions about immunological memory after chemotherapy cannot be drawn from the repertoire data.

CDR1 and CDR2 are drawn from the germline V gene (reference sequence): PRHDT, FYEKMQ. The CDR3 measures 14 amino acids from cysteine to phenylalanine. The sequence is cut down to CDR3 DNA, 42 bases in frame from base 1. V was cut back by 3 bases and J by 3 bases, leaving a gap of 11 bases between them. This TCR derives from a human donor with a solid tumor. What was sequenced was blood. In this chain, TRBV13 is recombined with TRBJ1-1; TRBD1 could be the D gene, as 5 bases match. The CDR3 protein sequence reads: CASSFRGGDTEAFF. The nucleotides read TGTGCCAGCAGCTTCCGGGGGGGGGACACTGAAGCTTTCTTT. With all but the CDR3 taken from the reference TRBV13 and TRBJ1-1 genes, the full variable domain is: AAGVIQSPRHLIKEKRETATLKCYPIPRHDTVYWYQQGPGQDPQFLISFYEKMQSDKGSIPDRFSAQQFSDYHSELNMSSLELGDSALYFCASSFRGGDTEAFFGQGTRLTVV.